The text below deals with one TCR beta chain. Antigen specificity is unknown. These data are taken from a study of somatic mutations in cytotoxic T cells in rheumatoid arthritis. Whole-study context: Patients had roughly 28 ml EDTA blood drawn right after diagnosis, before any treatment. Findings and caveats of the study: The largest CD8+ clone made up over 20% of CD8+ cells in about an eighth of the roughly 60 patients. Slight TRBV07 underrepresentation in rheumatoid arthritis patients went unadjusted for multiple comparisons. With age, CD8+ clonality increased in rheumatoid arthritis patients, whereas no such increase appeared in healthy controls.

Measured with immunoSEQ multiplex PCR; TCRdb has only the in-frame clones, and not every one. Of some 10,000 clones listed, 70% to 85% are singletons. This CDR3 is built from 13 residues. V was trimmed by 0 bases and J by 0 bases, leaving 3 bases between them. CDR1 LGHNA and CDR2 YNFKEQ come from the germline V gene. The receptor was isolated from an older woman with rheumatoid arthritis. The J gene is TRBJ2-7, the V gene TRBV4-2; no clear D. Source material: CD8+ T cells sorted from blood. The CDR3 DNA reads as TGTGCCAGCAGCCAAGACCTCTCCTACGAGCAGTACTTC. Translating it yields CASSQDLSYEQYF.